Sequencing of this TCR beta chain was carried out in a study of cytomegalovirus exposure and HLA in healthy donors. Background on the study: For the roughly 400 genotyped donors, roughly 80% fell within the Caucasian-associated ancestry cluster. Study-wide results and limits: Association of fewer than 20,000 TCR beta sequences with HLA alleles was found at 0.05 false discovery rate in a later analysis. It was reportedly the case that the classifier diagnosed cytomegalovirus status with high specificity and sensitivity. It was likely that a cluster of highly shared sequence variants was a sequencing artifact.

Germline trimming cut 6 bases from V and 4 bases from J; bases unmatched to any gene: 0. The CDR3 loop spans 11 amino acids. Germline assignment: CDR1 MNHEY and CDR2 SMNVEV (reference sequence). This clone has a count of ten or more. The antigen remains undetermined. PCR employed 60 Vbeta and 13 Jbeta primers. The method was immunoSEQ multiplex PCR; TCRdb's version includes in-frame clones alone and lacks a portion of them. The table includes 85,000 to 100,000 clones, around 80% detected once. The origin of this receptor is a man aged 60 to 69 in good health and CMV-seropositive. The rearrangement links TRBV27 to TRBJ2-7, with 7 bases that match TRBD1. The sequenced material came from PBMCs. Written as DNA, the CDR3 is TGTGCCAGCAGACAGGGGTACGAGCAGTACTTC. This sequence encodes CASRQGYEQYF.